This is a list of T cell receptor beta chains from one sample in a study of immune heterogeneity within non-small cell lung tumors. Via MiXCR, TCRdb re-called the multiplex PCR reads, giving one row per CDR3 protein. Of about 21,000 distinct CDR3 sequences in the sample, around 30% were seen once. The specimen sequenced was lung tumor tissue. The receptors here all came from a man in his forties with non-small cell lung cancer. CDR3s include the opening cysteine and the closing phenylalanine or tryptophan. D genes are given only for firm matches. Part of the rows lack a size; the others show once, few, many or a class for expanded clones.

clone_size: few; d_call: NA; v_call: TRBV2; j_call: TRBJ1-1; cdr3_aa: CASIRDKVSVTEAFF; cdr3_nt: TGTGCCAGCATCCGGGACAAGGTGAGCGTCACTGAAGCTTTCTTT
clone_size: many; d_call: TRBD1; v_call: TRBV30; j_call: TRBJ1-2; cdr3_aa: CAWTHGTGGLVYTF; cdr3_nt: TGTGCCTGGACCCACGGGACAGGAGGCCTCGTCTACACCTTC
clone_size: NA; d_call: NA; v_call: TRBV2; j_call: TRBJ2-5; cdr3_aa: CASSEWKQGGETQYF; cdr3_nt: TGTGCCAGCAGTGAATGGAAACAGGGTGGGGAGACCCAGTACTTC
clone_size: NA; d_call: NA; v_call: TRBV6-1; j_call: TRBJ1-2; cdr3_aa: CDSSDPPGPFNYYGYTF; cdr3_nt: TGTGACAGCAGTGATCCACCCGGGCCTTTTAATTACTATGGCTACACCTTC
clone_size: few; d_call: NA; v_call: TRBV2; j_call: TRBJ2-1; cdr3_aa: CASSASIRGFSNEQFF; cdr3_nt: TGTGCCAGCAGTGCGAGTATAAGGGGCTTTTCCAATGAGCAGTTCTTC
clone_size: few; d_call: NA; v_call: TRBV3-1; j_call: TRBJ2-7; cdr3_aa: CASSQEARTVGEQYF; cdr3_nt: TGTGCCAGCAGCCAAGAGGCTAGGACTGTGGGCGAGCAGTACTTC
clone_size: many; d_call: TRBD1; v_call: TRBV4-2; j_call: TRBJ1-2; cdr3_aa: CASSQGPGGKDGYTF; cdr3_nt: TGTGCCAGCAGCCAAGGCCCAGGGGGGAAGGACGGCTACACCTTC
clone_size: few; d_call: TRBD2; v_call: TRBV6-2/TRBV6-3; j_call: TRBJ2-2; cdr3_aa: CASSKSGRVNTGELFF; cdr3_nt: TGTGCCAGCAGTAAGAGCGGGAGGGTGAACACCGGGGAGCTGTTTTTT
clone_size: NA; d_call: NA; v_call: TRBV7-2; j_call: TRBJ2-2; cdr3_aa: CASSHDRLQGNTGELFF; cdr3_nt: TGTGCCAGCAGCCACGACCGACTACAGGGGAACACCGGGGAGCTGTTTTTT
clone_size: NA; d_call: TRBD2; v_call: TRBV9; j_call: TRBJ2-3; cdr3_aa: CASSARTSGSVDTQYF; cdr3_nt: TGTGCCAGCAGCGCTAGGACTAGCGGGAGTGTTGATACGCAGTATTTT
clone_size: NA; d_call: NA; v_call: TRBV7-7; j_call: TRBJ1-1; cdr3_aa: CASSPHPSGLTEAFF; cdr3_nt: TGTGCTAGCAGCCCCCACCCGTCGGGACTAACTGAAGCTTTCTTT
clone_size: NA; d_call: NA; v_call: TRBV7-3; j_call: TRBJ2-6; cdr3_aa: CASSLLGANVLTF; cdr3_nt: TGTGCCAGCAGCTTATTAGGGGCCAACGTCCTGACTTTC
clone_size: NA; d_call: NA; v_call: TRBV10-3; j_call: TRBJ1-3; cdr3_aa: CATRDSWGKSIYF; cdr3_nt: TGTGCCACCCGGGATTCGTGGGGAAAGTCCATATATTTT
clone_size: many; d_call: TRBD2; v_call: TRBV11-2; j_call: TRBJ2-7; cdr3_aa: CASSLEGGSNHEQYF; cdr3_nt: TGTGCCAGCAGCTTAGAGGGCGGGAGTAACCACGAGCAGTACTTC
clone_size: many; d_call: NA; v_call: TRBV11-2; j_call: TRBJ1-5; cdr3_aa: CASSLDLEGGPQHF; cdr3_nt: TGTGCCAGCAGCTTAGATCTGGAGGGAGGGCCCCAGCATTTT
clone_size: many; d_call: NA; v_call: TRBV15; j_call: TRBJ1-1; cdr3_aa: CATSSSFRGTEAFF; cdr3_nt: TGTGCCACCAGCAGTTCTTTCAGGGGCACTGAAGCTTTCTTT
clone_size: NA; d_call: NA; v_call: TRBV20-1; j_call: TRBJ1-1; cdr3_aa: CSARDLAGLGTEAFF; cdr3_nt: TGCAGTGCTAGAGATCTCGCCGGGCTGGGGACTGAAGCTTTCTTT
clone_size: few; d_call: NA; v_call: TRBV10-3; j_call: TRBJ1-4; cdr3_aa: CAISELTGEKLFF; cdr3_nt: TGTGCCATCAGTGAGTTAACTGGTGAAAAACTGTTTTTT
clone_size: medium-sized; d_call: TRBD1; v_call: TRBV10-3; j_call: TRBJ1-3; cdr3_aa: CAISAGQDGNTIYF; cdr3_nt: TGTGCCATCAGTGCTGGACAGGATGGAAACACCATATATTTT
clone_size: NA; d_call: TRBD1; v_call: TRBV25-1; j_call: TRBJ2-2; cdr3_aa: CASSSRTGYTGEPFF; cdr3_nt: TGTGCCAGCAGTTCCCGGACAGGCTACACCGGGGAGCCGTTTTTT
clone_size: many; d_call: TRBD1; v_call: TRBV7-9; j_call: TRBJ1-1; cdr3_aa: CASSSGQGTEAFF; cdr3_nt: TGTGCCAGCAGCTCCGGACAGGGCACTGAAGCTTTCTTT
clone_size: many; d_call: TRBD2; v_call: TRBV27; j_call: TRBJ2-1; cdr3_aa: CASSLVTGLAGGNEQFF; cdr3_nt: TGTGCCAGCAGTTTAGTAACTGGACTAGCGGGAGGCAATGAGCAGTTCTTC
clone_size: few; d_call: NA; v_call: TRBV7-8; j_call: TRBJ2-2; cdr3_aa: CASSPEGGGGNTGELFF; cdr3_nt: TGTGCCAGCAGCCCCGAAGGAGGGGGCGGGAACACCGGGGAGCTGTTTTTT
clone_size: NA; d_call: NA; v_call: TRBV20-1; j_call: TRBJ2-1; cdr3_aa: CSARRDTSYNEQFF; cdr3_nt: TGCAGTGCTAGAAGGGACACCTCGTACAATGAGCAGTTCTTC
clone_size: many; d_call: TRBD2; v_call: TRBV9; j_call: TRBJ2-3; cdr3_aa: CASSVWTSGSRLADTQYF; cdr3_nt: TGTGCCAGCAGCGTATGGACTAGCGGGAGTAGGCTGGCAGATACGCAGTATTTT
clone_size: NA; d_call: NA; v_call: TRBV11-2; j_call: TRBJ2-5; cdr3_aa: CASSLGGASQETQYF; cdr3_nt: TGTGCCAGCAGCTTAGGGGGGGCCTCCCAAGAGACCCAGTACTTC
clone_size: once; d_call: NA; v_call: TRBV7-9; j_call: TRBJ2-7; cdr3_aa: CASSRDPLYSGAHEQYF; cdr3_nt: TGTGCCAGCAGCCGAGACCCACTCTACTCGGGGGCCCACGAGCAGTACTTC
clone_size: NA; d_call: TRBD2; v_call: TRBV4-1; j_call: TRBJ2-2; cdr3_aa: CASRPRLAPTGELFF; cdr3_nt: TGCGCCAGCAGACCCCGACTAGCCCCCACCGGGGAGCTGTTTTTT